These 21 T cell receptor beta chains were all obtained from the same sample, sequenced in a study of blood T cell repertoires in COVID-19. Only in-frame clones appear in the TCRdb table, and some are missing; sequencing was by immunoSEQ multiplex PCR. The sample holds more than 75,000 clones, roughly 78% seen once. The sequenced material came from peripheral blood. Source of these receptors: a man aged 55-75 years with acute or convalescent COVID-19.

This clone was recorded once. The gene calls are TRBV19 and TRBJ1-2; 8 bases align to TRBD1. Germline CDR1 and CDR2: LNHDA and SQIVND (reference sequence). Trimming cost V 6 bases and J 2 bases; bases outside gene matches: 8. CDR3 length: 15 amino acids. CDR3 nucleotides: TGTGCCAGTAGGCTACCCCAGGGGGCGAACTATGGCTACACCTTC. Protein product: CASRLPQGANYGYTF.

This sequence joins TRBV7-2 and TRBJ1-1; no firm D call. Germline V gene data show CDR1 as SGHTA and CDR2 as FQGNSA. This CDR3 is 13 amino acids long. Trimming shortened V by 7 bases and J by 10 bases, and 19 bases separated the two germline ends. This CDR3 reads CASTLIGGLGAFF. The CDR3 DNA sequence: TGTGCCAGCACCCTCATAGGAGGCTTAGGAGCTTTCTTT.

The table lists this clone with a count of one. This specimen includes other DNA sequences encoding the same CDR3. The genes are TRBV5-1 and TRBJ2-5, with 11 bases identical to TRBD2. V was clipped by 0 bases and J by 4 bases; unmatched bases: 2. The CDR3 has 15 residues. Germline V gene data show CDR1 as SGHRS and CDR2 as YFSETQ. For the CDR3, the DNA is TGCGCCAGCAGCTTGGGGCTAGCGGGGGGAGAGACCCAGTACTTC. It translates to CASSLGLAGGETQYF.

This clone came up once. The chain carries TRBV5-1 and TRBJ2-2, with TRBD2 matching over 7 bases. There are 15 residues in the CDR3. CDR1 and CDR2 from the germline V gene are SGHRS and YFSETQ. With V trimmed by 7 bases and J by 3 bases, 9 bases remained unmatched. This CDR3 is CASGETSPDTGELFF. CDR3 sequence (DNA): TGCGCCAGCGGTGAGACTAGCCCCGACACCGGGGAGCTGTTTTTT.

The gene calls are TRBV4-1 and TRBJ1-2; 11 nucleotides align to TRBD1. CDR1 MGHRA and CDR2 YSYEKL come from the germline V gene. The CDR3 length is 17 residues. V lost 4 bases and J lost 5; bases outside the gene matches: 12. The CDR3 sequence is CASSPGQGASEKYGYTF. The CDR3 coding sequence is TGCGCCAGCAGCCCTGGACAGGGGGCTAGTGAGAAGTATGGCTACACCTTC.

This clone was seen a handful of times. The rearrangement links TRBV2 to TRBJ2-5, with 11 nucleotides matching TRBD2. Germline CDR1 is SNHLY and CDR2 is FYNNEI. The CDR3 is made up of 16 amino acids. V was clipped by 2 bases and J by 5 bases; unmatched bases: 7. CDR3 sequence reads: CASSEKGLAGGETQYF. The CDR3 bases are TGTGCCAGCAGTGAAAAGGGTCTAGCGGGAGGCGAGACCCAGTACTTC.

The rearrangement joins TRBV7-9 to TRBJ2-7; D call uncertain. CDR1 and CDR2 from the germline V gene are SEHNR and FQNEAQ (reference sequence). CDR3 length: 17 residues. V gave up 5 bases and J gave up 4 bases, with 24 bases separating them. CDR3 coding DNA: TGTGCCAGCAGCCCCGAGGCCTCGACGCCCTTCATTTACGAGCAGTACTTC. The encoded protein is CASSPEASTPFIYEQYF.

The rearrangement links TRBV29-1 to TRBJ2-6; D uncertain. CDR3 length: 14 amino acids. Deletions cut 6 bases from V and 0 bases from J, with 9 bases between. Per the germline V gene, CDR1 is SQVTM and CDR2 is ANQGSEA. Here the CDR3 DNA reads TGCAGCGTCACAGTTGACTCTGGGGCCAACGTCCTGACTTTC. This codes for CSVTVDSGANVLTF.

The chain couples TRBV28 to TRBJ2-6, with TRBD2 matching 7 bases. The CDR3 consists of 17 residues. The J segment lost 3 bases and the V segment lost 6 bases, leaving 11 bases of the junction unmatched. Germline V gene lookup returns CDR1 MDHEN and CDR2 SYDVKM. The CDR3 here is CASSRVGGSYGANVLTF. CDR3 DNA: TGTGCCAGCAGCAGAGTGGGAGGGTCTTATGGGGCCAACGTCCTGACTTTC.

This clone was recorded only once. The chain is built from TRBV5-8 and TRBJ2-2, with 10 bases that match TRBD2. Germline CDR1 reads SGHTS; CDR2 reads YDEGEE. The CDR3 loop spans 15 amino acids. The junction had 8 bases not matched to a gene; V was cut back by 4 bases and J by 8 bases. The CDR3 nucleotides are TGTGCCAGCAGCCCCCTTGGACTAGCGGTAGGGGAGCTGTTTTTT. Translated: CASSPLGLAVGELFF.

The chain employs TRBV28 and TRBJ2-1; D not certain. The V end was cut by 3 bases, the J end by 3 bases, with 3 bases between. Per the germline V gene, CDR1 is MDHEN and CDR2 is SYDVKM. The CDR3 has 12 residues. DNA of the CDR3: TGTGCCAGCAGTTTTCGCTACAATGAGCAGTTCTTC. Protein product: CASSFRYNEQFF.

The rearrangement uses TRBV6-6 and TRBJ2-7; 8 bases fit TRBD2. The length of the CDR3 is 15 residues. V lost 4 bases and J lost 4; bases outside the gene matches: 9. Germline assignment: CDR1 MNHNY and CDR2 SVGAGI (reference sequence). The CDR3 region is CASSFTSGGLYEQYF. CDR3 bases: TGTGCCAGCAGTTTTACTAGCGGAGGGCTTTACGAGCAGTACTTC.

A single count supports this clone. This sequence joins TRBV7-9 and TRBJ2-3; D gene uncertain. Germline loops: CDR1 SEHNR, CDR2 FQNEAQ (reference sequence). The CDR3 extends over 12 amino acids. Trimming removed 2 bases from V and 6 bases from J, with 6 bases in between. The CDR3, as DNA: TGTGCCAGCAGCTTACTTCCCGATACGCAGTATTTT. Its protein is CASSLLPDTQYF. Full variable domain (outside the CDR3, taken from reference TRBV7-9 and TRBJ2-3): DTGVSQNPRHKITKRGQNVTFRCDPISEHNRLYWYRQTLGQGPEFLTYFQNEAQLEKSRLLSDRFSAERPKGSFSTLEIQRTEQGDSAMYLCASSLLPDTQYFGPGTRLTVL.

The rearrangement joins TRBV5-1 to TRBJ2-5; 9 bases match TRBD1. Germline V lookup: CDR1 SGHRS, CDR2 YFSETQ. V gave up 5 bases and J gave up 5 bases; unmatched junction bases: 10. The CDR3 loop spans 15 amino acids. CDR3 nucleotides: TGCGCCAGCAGATCTCTGGGACAGGGAGAGGAGACCCAGTACTTC. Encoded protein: CASRSLGQGEETQYF.

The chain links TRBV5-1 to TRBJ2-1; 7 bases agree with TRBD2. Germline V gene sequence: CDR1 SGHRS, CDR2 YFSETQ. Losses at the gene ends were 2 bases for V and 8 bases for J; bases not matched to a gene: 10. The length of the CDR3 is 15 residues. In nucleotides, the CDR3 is TGCGCCAGCAGCTTCGCGACGGACGGGGGGTATGAGCAGTTCTTC. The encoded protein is CASSFATDGGYEQFF.

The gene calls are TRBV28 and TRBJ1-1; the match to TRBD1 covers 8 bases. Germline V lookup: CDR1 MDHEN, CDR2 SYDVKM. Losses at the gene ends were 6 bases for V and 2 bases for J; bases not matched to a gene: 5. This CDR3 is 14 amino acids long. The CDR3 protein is CASSLTGGNTEAFF. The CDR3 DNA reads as TGTGCCAGCAGCCTTACAGGGGGAAACACTGAAGCTTTCTTT.

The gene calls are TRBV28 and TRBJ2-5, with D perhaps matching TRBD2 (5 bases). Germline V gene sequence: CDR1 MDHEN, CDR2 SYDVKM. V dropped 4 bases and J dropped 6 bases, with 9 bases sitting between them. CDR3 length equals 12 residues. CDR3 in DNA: TGTGCCAGCAGTTCCGGGGATAAGACCCAGTACTTC. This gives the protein CASSSGDKTQYF. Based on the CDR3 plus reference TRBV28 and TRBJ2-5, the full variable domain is DVKVTQSSRYLVKRTGEKVFLECVQDMDHENMFWYRQDPGLGLRLIYFSYDVKMKEKGDIPEGYSVSREKKERFSLILESASTNQTSMYLCASSSGDKTQYFGPGTRLLVL.

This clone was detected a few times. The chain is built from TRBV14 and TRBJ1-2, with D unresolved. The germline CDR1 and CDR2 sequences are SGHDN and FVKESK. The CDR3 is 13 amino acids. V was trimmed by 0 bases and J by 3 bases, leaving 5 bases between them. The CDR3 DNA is TGTGCCAGCAGCCAAGAGCGGCACTATGGCTACACCTTC. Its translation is CASSQERHYGYTF. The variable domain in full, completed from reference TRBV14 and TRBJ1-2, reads EAGVTQFPSHSVIEKGQTVTLRCDPISGHDNLYWYRRVMGKEIKFLLHFVKESKQDESGMPNNRFLAERTGGTYSTLKVQPAELEDSGVYFCASSQERHYGYTFGSGTRLTVV.

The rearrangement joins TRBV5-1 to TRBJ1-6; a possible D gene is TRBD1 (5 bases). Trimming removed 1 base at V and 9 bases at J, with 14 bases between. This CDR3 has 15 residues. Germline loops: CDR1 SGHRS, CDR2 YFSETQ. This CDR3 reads CASSLLTGPSSPLHF. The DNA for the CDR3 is TGCGCCAGCAGCTTGTTAACAGGCCCTTCTTCACCCCTCCACTTT.

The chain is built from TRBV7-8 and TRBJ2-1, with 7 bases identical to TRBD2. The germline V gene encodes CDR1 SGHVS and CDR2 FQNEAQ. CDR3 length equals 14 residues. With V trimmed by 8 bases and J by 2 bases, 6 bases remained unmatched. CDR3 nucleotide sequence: TGTGCCAGCCGGGGGGAGTTAGCCTACAATGAGCAGTTCTTC. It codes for CASRGELAYNEQFF.

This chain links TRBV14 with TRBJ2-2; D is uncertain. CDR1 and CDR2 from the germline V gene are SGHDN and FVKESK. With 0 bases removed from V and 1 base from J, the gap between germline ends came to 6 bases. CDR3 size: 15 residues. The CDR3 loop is CASSQESGNTGELFF. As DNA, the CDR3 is TGTGCCAGCAGCCAAGAATCCGGGAACACCGGGGAGCTGTTTTTT.